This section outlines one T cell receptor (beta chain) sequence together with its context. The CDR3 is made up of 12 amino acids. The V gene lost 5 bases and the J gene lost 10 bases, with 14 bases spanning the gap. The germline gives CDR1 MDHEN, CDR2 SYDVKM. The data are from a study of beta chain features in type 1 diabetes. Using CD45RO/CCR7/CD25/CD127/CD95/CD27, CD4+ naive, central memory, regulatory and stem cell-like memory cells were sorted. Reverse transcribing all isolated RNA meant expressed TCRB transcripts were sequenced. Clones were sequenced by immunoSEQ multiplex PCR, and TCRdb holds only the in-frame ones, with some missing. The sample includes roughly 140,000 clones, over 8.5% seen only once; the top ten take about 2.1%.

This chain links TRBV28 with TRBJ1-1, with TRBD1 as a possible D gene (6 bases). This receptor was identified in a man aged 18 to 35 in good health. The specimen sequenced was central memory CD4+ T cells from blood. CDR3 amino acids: CASSAGTLGAFF. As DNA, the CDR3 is TGTGCCAGCAGTGCAGGGACATTGGGAGCTTTCTTT.